This T cell receptor (beta chain) comes out of a study of cytomegalovirus exposure and HLA in healthy donors. Remarks on this clone: Its target is not known.

Notes on the study in general: Researchers reported from a later analysis that most CMV-associated TCR beta chains appeared HLA-restricted. A later analysis, which compared TCR beta chains of equal frequency, found the HLA-associated ones more clonally expanded. In vitro checks showed that three CMV-associated chains really do target CMV antigens.

The PCR was carried out with 60 Vbeta primers and 13 Jbeta primers. TCRdb keeps only in-frame clones here, not all; method: immunoSEQ multiplex PCR. The sample has 200,000 to 250,000 clones, roughly 89% seen once. The sequence was obtained from a woman aged 18-30 years in good health and CMV-seronegative. Sequenced input: PBMCs.

This chain's CDR3 is CASRAWTSGRETQYF. DNA for the CDR3: TGTGCCAGCAGGGCCTGGACTAGCGGGAGAGAGACCCAGTACTTC. The V gene is TRBV6-5, the J gene TRBJ2-5; TRBD2 aligns across 13 bases. Trimming took 6 bases from V and 4 from J; bases not matched to a gene: 5. Germline V lookup: CDR1 MNHEY, CDR2 SVGAGI. This CDR3 region has 15 residues.